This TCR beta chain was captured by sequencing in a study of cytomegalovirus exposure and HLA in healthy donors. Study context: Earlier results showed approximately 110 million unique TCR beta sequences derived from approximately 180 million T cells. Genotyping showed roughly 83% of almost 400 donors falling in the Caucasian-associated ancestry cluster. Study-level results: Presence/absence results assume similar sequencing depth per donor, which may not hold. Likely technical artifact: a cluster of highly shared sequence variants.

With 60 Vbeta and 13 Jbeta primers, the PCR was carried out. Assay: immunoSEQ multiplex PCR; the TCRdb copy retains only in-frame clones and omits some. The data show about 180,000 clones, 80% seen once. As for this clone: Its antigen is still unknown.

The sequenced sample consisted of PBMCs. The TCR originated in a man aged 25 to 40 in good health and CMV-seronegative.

The CDR3 DNA follows: TGTGCCAGTAGTATAGATGCGGCGCTAAGGTACGAGCAGTACTTC. As protein: CASSIDAALRYEQYF. The chain is built from TRBV19 and TRBJ2-7; D not resolved. The CDR3 runs 15 residues. CDR1 LNHDA and CDR2 SQIVND come from the germline V gene (reference sequence). V was shortened by 0 bases and J by 4 bases, with 13 bases between the two germline ends.